This section outlines one T cell receptor (beta chain) sequence together with its context. No antigen is known for it. This entry belongs to a study of cytomegalovirus exposure and HLA in healthy donors. Study details: Samples from HLA-typed donors yielded about 85 million unique TCRs in an early data release. Regarding the study as a whole: Rare TCR sequences dominated, though some public TCRs recurred in many donors. Earlier findings revealed that most TCR beta V segments proved productive either about 87% or about 30% of the time. In a later analysis, specific HLA alleles were associated with 15,000 to 20,000 TCR beta sequences at a 0.05 false discovery rate.

The PCR had 60 Vbeta and 13 Jbeta primers. Method: immunoSEQ multiplex PCR; TCRdb's copy keeps in-frame clones and lacks some. The data contain about 180,000 clones, approximately 84% of them seen just once; the ten biggest clones take up 1.4%. Germline loops: CDR1 LNHDA, CDR2 SQIVND (reference sequence). The CDR3 sequence is 15 residues long. V lost 4 bases and J lost 2; bases outside the gene matches: 5. Sequencing used PBMCs. This TCR derives from a girl aged 5 to 17 in good health and CMV-seropositive. J is TRBJ2-7 and V is TRBV19, with 10 bases aligning to TRBD1. CDR3 sequence (DNA): TGTGCCAGTAGTAAGAAGGACAGGGGGACCTACGAGCAGTACTTC. Its protein product is CASSKKDRGTYEQYF. Using reference TRBV19 and TRBJ2-7 for the parts outside the CDR3, the full variable domain is DGGITQSPKYLFRKEGQNVTLSCEQNLNHDAMYWYRQDPGQGLRLIYYSQIVNDFQKGDIAEGYSVSREKKESFPLTVTSAQKNPTAFYLCASSKKDRGTYEQYFGPGTRLTVT.